This T cell receptor (beta chain) comes out of a study of T cell changes during pregnancy in multiple sclerosis. Trimming stripped 6 bases from V and 6 bases from J, with 17 bases between. This CDR3 is built from 14 residues. The germline V gene encodes CDR1 KGHSH and CDR2 LQKENI. Libraries were prepared by immunoSEQ multiplex PCR; TCRdb keeps only in-frame clonotypes and omits some of them. This sample has roughly 90,000 clones, with more than 85% found just once. The chain links TRBV18 to TRBJ2-5, with a weak D call TRBD1 (6 bases). Sequencing used peripheral blood, obtained in the first trimester of pregnancy. The TCR was taken from a female donor in good health, enrolled as a control in a pregnancy study. CDR3 region: CASSHRDLGQTQYF. The CDR3 DNA is TGTGCCAGCTCGCACAGGGATTTGGGGCAGACCCAGTACTTC.